This is a list of T cell receptor beta chains from one sample in a study of Tregs in tolerant kidney transplant recipients. Produced via immunoSEQ multiplex PCR; TCRdb's table is partial and in-frame only. Of about 240,000 clones listed, roughly 84% are singletons. Source material: CD4+ T cells from blood. These receptors were collected from a human donor in good health. The CDR3 runs from the conserved cysteine through the conserved F or W. The order of the fields is J gene, CDR3 length, V gene, D gene, CDR3 DNA, CDR3 protein. The D gene is left open where the match is weak.

TRBJ2-5 15 TRBV5-4 NA TGTGCCAGCAGCTTGGTCGCGGGGGCTCAAGAGACCCAGTACTTC CASSLVAGAQETQYF
TRBJ2-7 14 TRBV19 NA TGTGCCAGTAGTATTAATTATAGATTCTACGAGCAGTACTTC CASSINYRFYEQYF
TRBJ2-1 14 TRBV2 NA TGTGCCAGCAGCCCAGGTCCTTCCTACAATGAGCAGTTCTTC CASSPGPSYNEQFF
TRBJ2-7 16 TRBV7-2 NA TGTGCCAGCATGGCTGGACCAGAGCCTAGCTCCTACGAGCAGTACTTC CASMAGPEPSSYEQYF
TRBJ2-5 14 TRBV9 TRBD1 TGTGCCAGCAGCGCGACAGGGGCTGGGGAGACCCAGTACTTC CASSATGAGETQYF
TRBJ1-2 15 TRBV7-9 TRBD1 TGTGCCAGCAGCCTCACCGGGACAGGGAACTATGGCTACACCTTC CASSLTGTGNYGYTF
TRBJ1-3 14 TRBV5-5 NA TGTGCCAGCAGCTTGGCCCTAGCCGGAAACACCATATATTTT CASSLALAGNTIYF
TRBJ1-5 18 TRBV7-4 NA TGTGCCAGCAGCTACGGCAGTGGCAGGGTTTATAGCAATCAGCCCCAGCATTTT CASSYGSGRVYSNQPQHF
TRBJ1-1 13 TRBV7-2 TRBD1 TGTGCCAGCAGCTTAGAACAGGGGGTCATAGCTTTCTTT CASSLEQGVIAFF
TRBJ2-1 15 TRBV6-5 TRBD1 TGTGCCAGCAGAACGGACAGGGGATATTACAATGAGCAGTTCTTC CASRTDRGYYNEQFF
TRBJ2-7 15 TRBV11-2 NA TGTGCCAGCAGCTTCGGGGGCCCTCCATTCTACGAGCAGTACTTC CASSFGGPPFYEQYF
TRBJ2-1 16 TRBV18 TRBD1 TGTGCCAGCTCACTTAATAGACAGGGGGCGAGCAATGAGCAGTTCTTC CASSLNRQGASNEQFF
TRBJ2-3 13 TRBV29-1 NA TGCAGCGTTGAACCCCAGAGGACAGATACGCAGTATTTT CSVEPQRTDTQYF
TRBJ2-7 15 TRBV4-1 NA TGTGCCAGCAGCCAAGATGAAGGGGCTGGAGCCGAGCAGTACTTC CASSQDEGAGAEQYF
TRBJ2-1 15 TRBV4-1 NA TGCGCCAGCAGCCAAGTTGGCCGGAGGAAGAATGAGCAGTTCTTC CASSQVGRRKNEQFF
TRBJ1-5 11 TRBV6-6 NA TGTGCCAGCAGTGACCCGACAGGCCAGCATTTT CASSDPTGQHF
TRBJ2-1 15 TRBV5-1 TRBD1 TGCGCCAGCAGCGGAACAGGGGGCTTCGACAATGAGCAGTTCTTC CASSGTGGFDNEQFF